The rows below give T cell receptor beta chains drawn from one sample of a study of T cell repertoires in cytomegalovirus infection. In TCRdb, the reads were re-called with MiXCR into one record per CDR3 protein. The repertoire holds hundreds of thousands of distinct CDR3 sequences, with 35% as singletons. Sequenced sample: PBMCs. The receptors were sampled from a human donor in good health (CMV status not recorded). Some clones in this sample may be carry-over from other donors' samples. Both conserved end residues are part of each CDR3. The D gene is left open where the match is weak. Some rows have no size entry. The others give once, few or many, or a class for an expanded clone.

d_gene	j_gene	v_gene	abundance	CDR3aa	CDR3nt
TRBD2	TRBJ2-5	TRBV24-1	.	CATSEGTSGGVKETQYF	TGTGCCACCAGTGAAGGGACTAGCGGGGGGGTCAAGGAAACCCAGTACTTC
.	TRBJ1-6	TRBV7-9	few	CASSRGRYNSPLHF	TGTGCCAGCAGCCGTGGACGGTATAATTCACCCCTCCACTTT
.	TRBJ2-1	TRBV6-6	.	CASSYQVNEQFF	TGTGCCAGCAGTTACCAGGTCAATGAGCAGTTCTTC
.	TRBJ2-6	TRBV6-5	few	CASSFTGTGANVLTF	TGTGCCAGCAGTTTTACAGGCACTGGGGCCAACGTCCTGACTTTC
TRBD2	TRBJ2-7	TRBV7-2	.	CASSLAVGLAERAQYF	TGTGCCAGCAGCTTGGCTGTGGGGCTAGCGGAAAGGGCGCAGTACTTC
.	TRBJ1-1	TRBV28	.	CASSLSTVVAFF	TGTGCCAGCAGCCTGTCGACAGTTGTAGCTTTCTTT
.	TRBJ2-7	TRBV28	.	CASSATGTVYEQYF	TGTGCCAGCAGTGCAACCGGGACGGTATACGAGCAGTACTTC
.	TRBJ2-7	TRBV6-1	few	CASSIPVAYEQYF	TGTGCCAGCAGTATCCCAGTTGCCTACGAGCAGTACTTC
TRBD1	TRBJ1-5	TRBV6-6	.	CASSTGQHNQPQHF	TGTGCCAGCAGTACGGGACAGCACAATCAGCCCCAGCATTTT
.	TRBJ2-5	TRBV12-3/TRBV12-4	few	CASSLWGEETQYF	TGTGCCAGCAGTTTATGGGGCGAAGAGACCCAGTACTTC
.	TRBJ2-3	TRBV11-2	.	CASSVPLRDTQYF	TGTGCCAGCAGCGTCCCCCTCCGTGATACGCAGTATTTT
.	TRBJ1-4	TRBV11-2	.	CASSSHRGASNEKLFF	TGTGCCAGCAGCTCCCACCGGGGGGCCTCTAATGAAAAACTGTTTTTT
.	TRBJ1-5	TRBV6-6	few	CASSYSVTEGGQPQHF	TGTGCCAGCAGTTACTCGGTAACCGAGGGAGGCCAGCCCCAGCATTTT
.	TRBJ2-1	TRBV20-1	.	CSPGISSYNEQFF	TGCAGTCCCGGGATATCATCCTACAATGAGCAGTTCTTC
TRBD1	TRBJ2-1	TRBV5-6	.	CASSNPGGQYNEQLF	TGTGCCAGCAGCAATCCAGGGGGCCAATACAATGAGCAGTTATTC
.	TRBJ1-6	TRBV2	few	CASRDRYSPLHF	TGTGCCAGCAGGGACAGATATTCACCCCTCCACTTT
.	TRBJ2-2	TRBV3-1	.	CASSHVGGELFF	TGTGCCAGCAGCCACGTGGGGGGGGAGCTGTTTTTT
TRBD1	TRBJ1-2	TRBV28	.	CASSFTGVHGYTF	TGTGCCAGCAGTTTTACAGGGGTCCATGGCTACACCTTC
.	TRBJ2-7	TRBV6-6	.	CASSYEGGYLGEQQYF	TGTGCCAGCAGTTACGAGGGGGGGTACTTGGGGGAACAGCAGTACTTC
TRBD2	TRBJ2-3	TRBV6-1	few	CASSPLAGGGDTQYF	TGTGCCAGCAGTCCACTAGCGGGAGGCGGGGATACGCAGTATTTT
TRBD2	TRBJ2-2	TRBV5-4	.	CASSITGLADTGELFF	TGTGCCAGCAGCATCACGGGACTAGCGGACACCGGGGAGCTGTTTTTT
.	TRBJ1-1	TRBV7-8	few	CASSLAWAGSNTEAFF	TGTGCCAGCAGCTTAGCGTGGGCGGGGTCGAACACTGAAGCTTTCTTT
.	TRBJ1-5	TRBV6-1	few	CASRRPGGIQPQHF	TGTGCCAGCAGACGACCTGGGGGGATTCAGCCCCAGCATTTT
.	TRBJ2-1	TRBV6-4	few	CASSEGLSSYNEQFF	TGTGCCAGCAGTGAAGGACTGAGCTCCTACAATGAGCAGTTCTTC
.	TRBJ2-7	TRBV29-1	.	CSVRGTAYEQYF	TGCAGCGTTCGCGGGACAGCCTACGAGCAGTACTTC
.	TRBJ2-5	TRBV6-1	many	CASRPGTNQETQYF	TGTGCCAGCAGACCCGGGACAAACCAAGAGACCCAGTACTTC
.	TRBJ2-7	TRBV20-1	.	CSADIGLVEQYF	TGCAGTGCAGACATCGGGTTGGTGGAGCAGTACTTC
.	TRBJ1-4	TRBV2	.	CASSRQIEKLFF	TGTGCCAGCAGCCGACAGATCGAAAAACTGTTTTTT
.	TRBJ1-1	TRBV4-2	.	CASSQDVARGAEAFF	TGTGCCAGCAGCCAAGACGTGGCCCGGGGGGCTGAAGCTTTCTTT
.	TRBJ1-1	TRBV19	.	CASSIPPRAEAFF	TGTGCCAGTAGTATCCCCCCCAGGGCTGAAGCTTTCTTT
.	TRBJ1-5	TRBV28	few	CASSSRRWVLGGDERGNQPQHF	TGTGCCAGCAGTTCCCGTCGGTGGGTTTTGGGGGGTGACGAGAGGGGCAATCAGCCCCAGCATTTT
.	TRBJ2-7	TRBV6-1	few	CASSLSSPTYEQYF	TGTGCCAGCAGTTTGAGTAGTCCCACCTACGAGCAGTACTTC
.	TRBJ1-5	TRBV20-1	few	CSARIRGPNQPQHF	TGCAGTGCTAGAATAAGAGGGCCCAATCAGCCCCAGCATTTT
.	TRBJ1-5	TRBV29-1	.	CSVGWSNQPQHF	TGCAGCGTCGGCTGGAGCAATCAGCCCCAGCATTTT